Listed below are T cell receptor beta chains from one sample, sequenced in a study of vaccination and CD4 T cells after COVID-19. In TCRdb, the PCR reads were re-called with MiXCR into one record per CDR3 protein. The table lists 9,900 or so distinct CDR3 sequences, around 59% of them singletons. Which antigens these TCRs recognize remains unknown. The sample taken for sequencing was CD4+ T cells from blood, cultured in vitro. The origin of the receptors is a human donor who had recovered from COVID-19. The CDR3 runs from the conserved cysteine through the conserved F or W. The order of the fields is D gene, clone size, J gene, V gene, CDR3 DNA, CDR3 protein. A D gene is named only where the DNA matches it firmly. Clone sizes are given selectively: once, few, many, or a class where the clone is expanded.

D gene: TRBD1; clone size: .; J gene: TRBJ2-7; V gene: TRBV6-1; CDR3 DNA: TGTGCCAGCACTCGGACAGGGGTAATAATCGAGCAGTACTTC; CDR3 protein: CASTRTGVIIEQYF
D gene: TRBD1; clone size: once; J gene: TRBJ2-7; V gene: TRBV20-1; CDR3 DNA: TGCAGTGCTAGCGCAGGGGGCGGGAACTCCTACGAGCAGTACTTC; CDR3 protein: CSASAGGGNSYEQYF
D gene: .; clone size: .; J gene: TRBJ1-1; V gene: TRBV7-7; CDR3 DNA: TGTGCTAGCAGCTTGGAGGTAAACACTGAAGCTTTCTTT; CDR3 protein: CASSLEVNTEAFF
D gene: .; clone size: few; J gene: TRBJ1-6; V gene: TRBV6-5; CDR3 DNA: TGTGCCAGCAGTTACTCGCTTGGGAAACGGGCCAATTCACCCCTCCACTTT; CDR3 protein: CASSYSLGKRANSPLHF
D gene: TRBD1; clone size: .; J gene: TRBJ2-4; V gene: TRBV7-8; CDR3 DNA: TGTGCCAGCAGCTTATCCCGTTTGGGACAGGGGGCATCACAAAGAGCCAAAAACATTCAGTACTTC; CDR3 protein: CASSLSRLGQGASQRAKNIQYF
D gene: .; clone size: .; J gene: TRBJ1-6; V gene: TRBV23-1; CDR3 DNA: TGCGCCAGCAACAACACAGGCTATAATTCACCCCTCCACTTT; CDR3 protein: CASNNTGYNSPLHF
D gene: .; clone size: .; J gene: TRBJ1-1; V gene: TRBV6-1; CDR3 DNA: TGTGCCAGCAGTGGGGAACTGTACCGGCCGGAGGCTTTCTTT; CDR3 protein: CASSGELYRPEAFF
D gene: TRBD1; clone size: .; J gene: TRBJ1-6; V gene: TRBV20-1; CDR3 DNA: TGCAGTGCTAGCCAAGGGGGCTCAGGTTCACCCCTCCACTTT; CDR3 protein: CSASQGGSGSPLHF
D gene: TRBD1; clone size: once; J gene: TRBJ1-2; V gene: TRBV7-2; CDR3 DNA: TGTGCCAGCAGCCAAAATCAGGGGGCGAGCTATGGCTACACCTTC; CDR3 protein: CASSQNQGASYGYTF
D gene: .; clone size: .; J gene: TRBJ2-3; V gene: TRBV11-3; CDR3 DNA: TGTGCCAGCAGCTTAGGTCCGACAGATACGCAGTATTTT; CDR3 protein: CASSLGPTDTQYF
D gene: .; clone size: few; J gene: TRBJ1-1; V gene: TRBV7-9; CDR3 DNA: TGTGCCAGCAGCTTTACAGAGGAAGCTTTCTTT; CDR3 protein: CASSFTEEAFF
D gene: .; clone size: .; J gene: TRBJ2-2; V gene: TRBV20-1; CDR3 DNA: TGCAGTGCTAGAGTAGGGCCGGGCACCGGGGAGCTGTTTTTT; CDR3 protein: CSARVGPGTGELFF
D gene: TRBD2; clone size: .; J gene: TRBJ2-5; V gene: TRBV19; CDR3 DNA: TGTACCAGTAGTAGGGGACTAGCAGGGACCCAGTACTTC; CDR3 protein: CTSSRGLAGTQYF
D gene: TRBD1; clone size: .; J gene: TRBJ2-2; V gene: TRBV10-1; CDR3 DNA: TGCGCCAGCAGTTCTCGGACAGGGGGAGCGACCGGGGAGCTGTTTTTT; CDR3 protein: CASSSRTGGATGELFF
D gene: .; clone size: few; J gene: TRBJ1-5; V gene: TRBV15; CDR3 DNA: TGTGCCACCAGCAGAGTTCTGGGCAATCAGCCCCAGCATTTT; CDR3 protein: CATSRVLGNQPQHF
D gene: .; clone size: .; J gene: TRBJ2-3; V gene: TRBV7-2; CDR3 DNA: TGTGCCAGCAGCATAAAGGGGGATAGCACAGATACGCAGTATTTT; CDR3 protein: CASSIKGDSTDTQYF
D gene: .; clone size: .; J gene: TRBJ1-6; V gene: TRBV6-5; CDR3 DNA: TGTGCCAGCAGTTACGGTTTCGGGGAGAATAATTCACCCCTCCACTTT; CDR3 protein: CASSYGFGENNSPLHF
D gene: TRBD2; clone size: .; J gene: TRBJ2-7; V gene: TRBV6-2/TRBV6-3; CDR3 DNA: TGTGCCAGCAGTTCCTGGGGGGGAGGCTACGAGCAGTACTTC; CDR3 protein: CASSSWGGGYEQYF
D gene: TRBD1; clone size: once; J gene: TRBJ1-1; V gene: TRBV7-2; CDR3 DNA: TGTGCCAGCAGCGGCCACAGGGGGATGCACACTGAAGCTTTCTTT; CDR3 protein: CASSGHRGMHTEAFF
D gene: TRBD1; clone size: .; J gene: TRBJ1-1; V gene: TRBV6-1; CDR3 DNA: TGTGCCAGCAGTGACACCGGGACAGGGGGGGGGACTGAAGCTTTCTTT; CDR3 protein: CASSDTGTGGGTEAFF
D gene: .; clone size: .; J gene: TRBJ1-4; V gene: TRBV6-2/TRBV6-3; CDR3 DNA: TGTGCCAGCAGTTACAGTAGGGGGGTTACTAATGAAAAACTGTTTTTT; CDR3 protein: CASSYSRGVTNEKLFF
D gene: .; clone size: few; J gene: TRBJ1-6; V gene: TRBV2; CDR3 DNA: TGTGCCAGCAGTGACTTGTGGGGGCAGGATTCACCCCTCCACTTT; CDR3 protein: CASSDLWGQDSPLHF
D gene: TRBD1; clone size: .; J gene: TRBJ2-1; V gene: TRBV7-6; CDR3 DNA: TGTGCCAGCAGCTTAGGGTTGTCAGGGCGGGCAGGGGGCGGCAATGAGCAGTTCTTC; CDR3 protein: CASSLGLSGRAGGGNEQFF
D gene: .; clone size: .; J gene: TRBJ2-7; V gene: TRBV24-1; CDR3 DNA: TGTGCCACCAGTGCTGGAAGCTACGAGCAGTATTTC; CDR3 protein: CATSAGSYEQYF
D gene: .; clone size: .; J gene: TRBJ1-1; V gene: TRBV7-8; CDR3 DNA: TGTGCCAGCAGCTTAGTTTGGGAAGCTTTCTTT; CDR3 protein: CASSLVWEAFF
D gene: .; clone size: .; J gene: TRBJ1-5; V gene: TRBV5-3; CDR3 DNA: TGTGCCAGAAGCTTGACAGATGGGTTATATAGCAATCAGCCCCAGCATTTT; CDR3 protein: CARSLTDGLYSNQPQHF
D gene: .; clone size: .; J gene: TRBJ1-3; V gene: TRBV27; CDR3 DNA: TGTGCCAGCAGTCCGTCCTCCCCAGACAGTTTCTCTGGAAACACCATATATTTT; CDR3 protein: CASSPSSPDSFSGNTIYF
D gene: .; clone size: .; J gene: TRBJ1-2; V gene: TRBV6-5; CDR3 DNA: TGTGCCAGCAGTTTAGCTTCTCAGGGGATTGACTATGGCTACACCTTC; CDR3 protein: CASSLASQGIDYGYTF
D gene: .; clone size: .; J gene: TRBJ1-2; V gene: TRBV20-1; CDR3 DNA: TGCAGTGCTAGGCCGGTTCGCGGCGATTATGGCTACACCTTC; CDR3 protein: CSARPVRGDYGYTF
D gene: .; clone size: few; J gene: TRBJ2-2; V gene: TRBV20-1; CDR3 DNA: TGCAGTGCTAGAAAAGGGCCCGGGGAGCTGTTTTTT; CDR3 protein: CSARKGPGELFF
D gene: TRBD1; clone size: .; J gene: TRBJ1-2; V gene: TRBV12-3/TRBV12-4; CDR3 DNA: TGTGCCAGCAACCGAGGGGGCCTCGGGGGCTACACCTTC; CDR3 protein: CASNRGGLGGYTF
D gene: TRBD1; clone size: few; J gene: TRBJ1-2; V gene: TRBV20-1; CDR3 DNA: TGCAGTGCTAGAGATAGGAGACAGGGGAGGAGTAAGGATGGCTACACCTTC; CDR3 protein: CSARDRRQGRSKDGYTF
D gene: .; clone size: few; J gene: TRBJ1-1; V gene: TRBV7-9; CDR3 DNA: TGTGCCAGCAGCTTAGGCGGCGGAGCTTTCTTT; CDR3 protein: CASSLGGGAFF
D gene: .; clone size: few; J gene: TRBJ2-5; V gene: TRBV25-1; CDR3 DNA: TGTGCCAGCAGTGAAGGGGGGGCGGGCGAGACCCAGTACTTC; CDR3 protein: CASSEGGAGETQYF
D gene: .; clone size: .; J gene: TRBJ1-1; V gene: TRBV7-9; CDR3 DNA: TGTGCCAGCAGCTTAGATGGCAGGGCGAACACTGAAGCTTTCTTT; CDR3 protein: CASSLDGRANTEAFF
D gene: TRBD2; clone size: .; J gene: TRBJ2-5; V gene: TRBV19; CDR3 DNA: TGTGCCAGCAAACTAGCGGGGGGGCCTTGGGAGACCCAGTACTTC; CDR3 protein: CASKLAGGPWETQYF
D gene: .; clone size: .; J gene: TRBJ2-7; V gene: TRBV12-3/TRBV12-4; CDR3 DNA: TGTGCCAGCAGTTTAGCGGGCTACGAGCAGTACTTC; CDR3 protein: CASSLAGYEQYF
D gene: .; clone size: .; J gene: TRBJ1-5; V gene: TRBV27; CDR3 DNA: TGTGCCAGCAACGGACAGTCCAATCAGCCCCAGCATTTT; CDR3 protein: CASNGQSNQPQHF
D gene: .; clone size: few; J gene: TRBJ1-3; V gene: TRBV19; CDR3 DNA: TGTGCCAGTACCGGGGGAGTCTCTGGAAACACCATATATTTT; CDR3 protein: CASTGGVSGNTIYF
D gene: .; clone size: .; J gene: TRBJ1-5; V gene: TRBV20-1; CDR3 DNA: TGCAGTGCTAGAGGCGGGACCGACTATAGCAATCAGCCCCAGCATTTT; CDR3 protein: CSARGGTDYSNQPQHF
D gene: .; clone size: .; J gene: TRBJ2-7; V gene: TRBV12-3/TRBV12-4; CDR3 DNA: TGTGCCAGCTCGGTCTCTTCGTACTACGAGCAGTACTTC; CDR3 protein: CASSVSSYYEQYF
D gene: .; clone size: large; J gene: TRBJ1-5; V gene: TRBV6-1; CDR3 DNA: TGTGCCAGCACCAAGGACAGTATCAATCAGCCCCAGCATTTT; CDR3 protein: CASTKDSINQPQHF
D gene: .; clone size: .; J gene: TRBJ1-1; V gene: TRBV6-5; CDR3 DNA: TGTGCCAGCAGTTCCCCCTCCGCAGTTAGCACTGAAGCTTTCTTT; CDR3 protein: CASSSPSAVSTEAFF
D gene: .; clone size: .; J gene: TRBJ2-7; V gene: TRBV6-1; CDR3 DNA: TGTGCCAGCAGTGAACCTACAAGATTATACTCCTACGAGCAGTACTTC; CDR3 protein: CASSEPTRLYSYEQYF